The rows below give T cell receptor beta chains drawn from one sample of a study of T cell responses to AZD1222 COVID-19 vaccine. The protocol was immunoSEQ multiplex PCR, while the TCRdb copy is restricted to in-frame clones and leaves out a portion. The sample has 130,000 to 150,000 clones, about 93% seen once. The sequencing used peripheral blood, collected on day 0 of AZD1222 vaccination. The origin of the receptors is an adult in good health. Both conserved end residues are part of each CDR3. The D gene is left open where the match is weak. Clone size, where shown, is once, few, many, or a class for clones that have expanded.

TRBV7-9	TRBJ2-2	.	.	15	TGTGCCAGCATTATTTCAGCGGTTAACACCGGGGAGCTGTTTTTT	CASIISAVNTGELFF
TRBV13	TRBJ2-7	TRBD2	once	16	TGTGCCAGCAGCTCCCGTTCTGGCGGGAGGGCCCACGAGCAGTACTTC	CASSSRSGGRAHEQYF
TRBV9	TRBJ2-3	.	.	14	TGTGCCAGCAGCGCATCAGGAGTCACAGATACGCAGTATTTT	CASSASGVTDTQYF
TRBV13	TRBJ1-1	.	once	13	TGTGCCAGCAGGTTCAGGGAGGCCACTGAAGCTTTCTTT	CASRFREATEAFF
TRBV24-1	TRBJ2-1	.	.	12	TGTGCCACCAGTGATTTATGGCAGGAGCAGTTCTTC	CATSDLWQEQFF
TRBV5-4	TRBJ1-2	.	.	14	TGTGCCAGCAGCGAGGGGTTGGCTAACTATGGCTACACCTTC	CASSEGLANYGYTF
TRBV6-1	TRBJ2-7	TRBD1	.	11	TGTGCCAGCAGTGAAGCCCGACAGGGATACTTC	CASSEARQGYF
TRBV18	TRBJ1-2	.	.	16	TGTGCCAGCTCACCACTCGACCCGGACTTGTTATATGGCTACACCTTC	CASSPLDPDLLYGYTF
TRBV18	TRBJ1-1	.	.	13	TGTGCCAGCTCACCGGCGGTGAACACTGAAGCTTTCTTT	CASSPAVNTEAFF
TRBV4-3	TRBJ1-6	.	.	15	TGCGCCAGCAGCCAAGTACCACAGGGTAATTCACCCCTCCACTTT	CASSQVPQGNSPLHF
TRBV2	TRBJ2-2	.	.	15	TGTGCCAGCTCGCAGGGGACCACGAACACCGGGGAGCTGTTTTTT	CASSQGTTNTGELFF
TRBV18	TRBJ1-2	.	.	14	TGTGCCAGCTCACCCGCACAGGGACTAGAAGGCTACACCTTC	CASSPAQGLEGYTF
TRBV7-9	TRBJ2-7	.	.	15	TGTGCCAGCAGCTTAGGGGCAGTAGACTCCTACGAGCAGTACTTC	CASSLGAVDSYEQYF
TRBV3-1/TRBV3-2	TRBJ2-7	TRBD1	.	13	TGTGCCAGCAGCGGGACAGGAGCCTACGAGCAGTACTTC	CASSGTGAYEQYF
TRBV5-5	TRBJ1-2	.	.	12	TGTGCCAGCAGCCTACAAAACTATGGCTACACCTTC	CASSLQNYGYTF
TRBV6-1	TRBJ2-1	TRBD1	.	16	TGTGCCAGCAGTGATGTCCCGGGACAGATGAACAATGAGCAGTTCTTC	CASSDVPGQMNNEQFF
TRBV5-1	TRBJ1-1	.	.	13	TGCGCCAGCAGCTCGACTGGCAACACTGAAGCTTTCTTT	CASSSTGNTEAFF
TRBV11-2	TRBJ2-1	TRBD1	.	15	TGTGCCAGCAGCTCCGGACAGGGGATGTACAATGAGCAGTTCTTC	CASSSGQGMYNEQFF
TRBV14	TRBJ1-1	.	.	15	TGTGCCAGCAGCCGCCAAACGGCGGGGAACACTGAAGCTTTCTTT	CASSRQTAGNTEAFF
TRBV20-1	TRBJ1-5	.	.	9	TGCAGAAGGCGCCAGCCCCAGCATTTT	CRRRQPQHF
TRBV27	TRBJ2-1	TRBD2	.	18	TGTGCCAGCAGTTTAAGGGCGGGGGGGACAGATTATTACAATGAGCAGTTCTTC	CASSLRAGGTDYYNEQFF
TRBV9	TRBJ2-2	TRBD1	.	16	TGTGCCAGCAGCGTAGCTCCCGGGACAGCCCCCGGGGAGCTGTTTTTT	CASSVAPGTAPGELFF
TRBV7-9	TRBJ1-1	.	.	14	TGTGCCAGCAGCCTAAGATCTGGGAACACTGAAGCTTTCTTT	CASSLRSGNTEAFF
TRBV7-9	TRBJ2-3	.	once	16	TGTGCCAGCAGCTTAGGGGCTCGGGGGAGCACAGATACGCAGTATTTT	CASSLGARGSTDTQYF
TRBV25-1	TRBJ1-4	.	.	12	TGTGCCAGCAAGGGGAATGGTGGAAAACTGTTTTTT	CASKGNGGKLFF
TRBV18	TRBJ1-2	.	.	13	TGTGCCAGCTCCCCGGGACTGTACTATGGCTACACCTTC	CASSPGLYYGYTF
TRBV7-2	TRBJ2-2	.	.	13	TGTGCCAGCAGCTTACAGGGCACCGGGGAGCTGTTTTTT	CASSLQGTGELFF
TRBV25-1	TRBJ1-6	.	.	15	TGTGCCAGCAGTGAGTCGGGACCGCCGAATTCACCCCTCCACTTT	CASSESGPPNSPLHF
TRBV4-1	TRBJ2-1	TRBD2	.	15	TGCGCCAGCAGCTTTAGCGGGACTTCCTACAATGAGCAGTTCTTC	CASSFSGTSYNEQFF
TRBV5-1	TRBJ2-1	.	few	15	TGCGCCAGCAGCTTGATAACGGACTCCTACAATGAGCAGTTCTTC	CASSLITDSYNEQFF
TRBV6-5	TRBJ1-2	.	.	12	TGTGCCAGCAGTTTGAAGGGCTATGGCTACACCTTC	CASSLKGYGYTF
TRBV7-8	TRBJ2-6	TRBD1	.	15	TGTGCCTCCAGGGGGTGGGGCTCTGGGGCCAACGTCCTGACTTTC	CASRGWGSGANVLTF
TRBV2	TRBJ2-7	.	.	16	TGTGCCAGCAGTGAAGTGGAATTCGGAAATAACTACGAGCAGTACTTC	CASSEVEFGNNYEQYF
TRBV6-5	TRBJ2-1	.	.	15	TGTGCCAGCAATGTGATCTGGGGGCCCTACAATGAGCAGTTCTTC	CASNVIWGPYNEQFF
TRBV5-4	TRBJ2-5	TRBD2	once	14	TGTGCCAGCAGCTCCCTAGCGGGGGATAAGACCCAGTACTTC	CASSSLAGDKTQYF